One sample yielded the 23 T cell receptor beta chains listed below, sequenced in a study of blood T cell repertoires in COVID-19. TCRdb keeps only in-frame clones here, not all; method: immunoSEQ multiplex PCR. Among some 180,000 clones listed, about 80% were seen once. Input material: PBMCs or T cells enriched from blood (not recorded which). The origin of the receptors is a man aged 55 to 70 who had been exposed to COVID-19.

The chain has TRBV29-1 and TRBJ2-7; tentatively, D is TRBD1 (7 bases). V lost 6 bases and J lost 6, with 18 bases in between. Germline-derived CDR1 and CDR2 are SQVTM and ANQGSEA. This CDR3 comprises 13 residues. The CDR3 DNA is TGCAGCGTCAGGGGCAGGGGGGAAGGCGAGCAGTACTTC. Translation: CSVRGRGEGEQYF.

The rearrangement links TRBV27 to TRBJ2-3, with D perhaps TRBD2 (6 bases). CDR1 and CDR2 (germline): MNHEY, SMNVEV (reference sequence). The ends were cut back, 3 bases at V and 4 bases at J, with 23 bases in the middle. The CDR3 is made up of 18 amino acids. For the CDR3, the DNA is TGTGCCAGCAGTTTGGCCGCCGGGACTCCATCCCGCCCAGATACGCAGTATTTT. Encoded protein: CASSLAAGTPSRPDTQYF.

The chain is built from TRBV6-5 and TRBJ2-1; TRBD1 aligns across 9 bases. There are 15 residues in the CDR3. Trimming removed 5 bases from V and 5 bases from J; junction bases left unmatched: 7. Per germline, CDR1 MNHEY and CDR2 SVGAGI. The CDR3 DNA is TGTGCCAGCAGTAACAGGGGGCGAGGTAACAATGAGCAGTTCTTC. This encodes CASSNRGRGNNEQFF.

V and J are TRBV19 and TRBJ1-6; 7 bases map to TRBD1. The ends lost 1 base at V and 7 bases at J; junction bases unmatched: 1. This CDR3 region has 14 residues. The germline gives CDR1 LNHDA, CDR2 SQIVND (reference sequence). The CDR3 here is CASSIGDSNSPLHF. CDR3 DNA: TGTGCCAGTAGTATAGGGGACAGCAATTCACCCCTCCACTTT.

The chain's CDR3 is CASRRDTSNYGYTF. CDR3 DNA sequence: TGCGCCAGCAGACGGGACACATCAAACTATGGCTACACCTTC. The rearrangement links TRBV5-1 to TRBJ1-2; possible D gene TRBD1, 6 bases. V lost 5 bases and J lost 2, with 13 bases in between. CDR1 SGHRS and CDR2 YFSETQ come from the germline V gene. The length of the CDR3 is 14 residues.

The genes are TRBV29-1 and TRBJ1-1, with 9 nucleotides matching TRBD1. This CDR3 comprises 13 residues. Germline assignment: CDR1 SQVTM and CDR2 ANQGSEA. The V segment lost 6 bases and the J segment 5 bases; nucleotides outside the gene matches: 7. The CDR3 region has the DNA TGCAGCGTATCACAGGGGGCAGGAACTGAAGCTTTCTTT. It is translated as CSVSQGAGTEAFF.

This chain links TRBV11-2 with TRBJ2-5, with 11 bases that match TRBD2. The CDR3 runs 19 residues. V dropped 7 bases and J dropped 5; count of bases not matched to a gene: 21. Germline loops: CDR1 SGHAT, CDR2 FQNNGV. CDR3 in DNA: TGTGCCAGCACCGCCCTAGAAAGGACTAGCGGGTTCCCACCGGAGACCCAGTACTTC. It codes for CASTALERTSGFPPETQYF.

The chain carries TRBV6-5 and TRBJ2-1, with D unresolved. This CDR3 region has 12 residues. The V end lost 0 bases, the J end lost 8 bases, and 5 bases lay between the germline ends. CDR1 and CDR2 from the germline V gene are MNHEY and SVGAGI. This CDR3 is CASSYSGDEQFF. In DNA form, the CDR3 reads TGTGCCAGCAGTTACTCAGGAGATGAGCAGTTCTTC.

This clone was seen a handful of times. This chain uses TRBV19 with TRBJ1-2, with D perhaps matching TRBD1 (5 bases). Germline V gene data show CDR1 as LNHDA and CDR2 as SQIVND (reference sequence). V was trimmed by 3 bases and J by 6 bases, leaving 8 bases between them. The CDR3 runs 12 residues. The CDR3 bases are TGTGCCAGTAGTATCAGCAGGGATGGCTACACCTTC. Residues: CASSISRDGYTF.

This clone came up once. J is TRBJ2-5 and V is TRBV2; 7 nucleotides match TRBD2. This CDR3 region has 14 residues. The trim removed 4 bases at V and 1 base at J, leaving 3 bases unmatched. Germline lookup yields CDR1 SNHLY and CDR2 FYNNEI. The CDR3 nucleotides read TGTGCCAGCAGTGGGTCTAGCGGCCAAGAGACCCAGTACTTC. Amino acids: CASSGSSGQETQYF.

The J gene is TRBJ2-7, the V gene TRBV5-1, with TRBD2 identical over 11 bases. This CDR3 is built from 15 residues. Trimming removed 2 bases from V and 4 bases from J; junction bases left unmatched: 5. The germline gives CDR1 SGHRS, CDR2 YFSETQ. In DNA form, the CDR3 reads TGCGCCAGCAGCTTTACTAGCGGGAGTCTGTACGAGCAGTACTTC. Translating it yields CASSFTSGSLYEQYF.

This rearrangement joins TRBV12-3 or TRBV12-4 to TRBJ1-2; D gene uncertain. Deletions cut 10 bases from V and 7 bases from J, with 16 bases between. CDR3 size: 12 residues. CDR3 nucleotides: TGTGCCACCGAGGTCGGGTTCGGTGGCTACACCTTC. Amino acids: CATEVGFGGYTF.

Points on this clone: The junction shows a germline mismatch at one end, possibly a read error. This chain joins TRBV4-3 and TRBJ1-2; 7 bases fit TRBD1. Germline V lookup: CDR1 LGHNA, CDR2 YSLEER. The CDR3 consists of 13 residues. CDR3 DNA sequence: TGCGCCAGCAGCCAAGATCATCGGGACAGACTTTCTTTC. Its protein product is CASSQDHRDRLSF.

The rearrangement joins TRBV3-1 (or the pseudogene TRBV3-2) to TRBJ2-5; D is ambiguous. Germline loops: CDR1 LGHDT, CDR2 YNNKEL (reference sequence). Deletions cut 2 bases from V and 2 bases from J, with 9 bases between. The CDR3 has 14 residues. The CDR3 loop is CASSQQAIQETQYF. The CDR3, as DNA: TGTGCCAGCAGCCAACAGGCTATACAAGAGACCCAGTACTTC.

This clone occurred many times. The CDR3 sequence is CASGKGLGGNQPQHF. The CDR3 nucleotides are TGTGCCAGCGGAAAAGGACTTGGTGGCAATCAGCCCCAGCATTTT. The chain employs TRBV5-8 and TRBJ1-5; D is unclear. Germline loops: CDR1 SGHTS, CDR2 YDEGEE. The CDR3 has 15 residues. V shed 7 bases and J shed 2 bases, with 16 bases lying between them.

V gene TRBV7-9 combines with J gene TRBJ2-2; tentative D call: TRBD1 (6 bases). The germline V and J ends were trimmed by 3 bases and 0 bases, with 8 bases remaining between them. Germline CDR1 and CDR2: SEHNR and FQNEAQ (reference sequence). The CDR3 runs 15 residues. Written as DNA, the CDR3 is TGTGCCAGCAGCTTTCAGGGGACGAACACCGGGGAGCTGTTTTTT. This sequence encodes CASSFQGTNTGELFF.

This clone was detected once. The chain employs TRBV5-1 and TRBJ1-6; no reliable D call. The germline V gene encodes CDR1 SGHRS and CDR2 YFSETQ. The length of the CDR3 is 15 residues. Trimming shortened V by 2 bases and J by 2 bases, and 8 bases separated the two germline ends. The CDR3 DNA is TGCGCCAGCAGCTTATTAACAGCCTATAATTCACCCCTCCACTTT. Translated: CASSLLTAYNSPLHF.

V gene TRBV9 combines with J gene TRBJ2-6; 10 positions agree with TRBD2. V was clipped by 4 bases and J by 3 bases; unmatched bases: 13. From germline, CDR1 is SGDLS and CDR2 YYNGEE. The CDR3 is 19 residues long. The CDR3 nucleotides are TGTGCCAGCAGCTCCTCCCTAGCGGGAGTACCGGGTGGGGCCAACGTCCTGACTTTC. Protein sequence: CASSSSLAGVPGGANVLTF.

This chain links TRBV15 with TRBJ1-3, with no clear D. The CDR3 covers 15 residues. Germline CDR1 and CDR2: LNHNV and YYDKDF (reference sequence). V lost 1 base, J lost 2 bases, and 9 bases lay in between. The CDR3 protein is CATSRVGEAGNTIYF. The DNA of the CDR3 is TGTGCCACCAGCAGAGTCGGGGAAGCTGGAAACACCATATATTTT. The full variable domain, in which reference TRBV15 and TRBJ1-3 provide the parts outside the CDR3, is DAMVIQNPRYQVTQFGKPVTLSCSQTLNHNVMYWYQQKSSQAPKLLFHYYDKDFNNEADTPDNFQSRRPNTSFCFLDIRSPGLGDTAMYLCATSRVGEAGNTIYFGEGSWLTVV.

The chain employs TRBV7-2 and TRBJ1-2; no definite D call. CDR3 length: 13 residues. Germline CDR1 is SGHTA and CDR2 is FQGNSA. The V gene lost 1 base and the J gene lost 4 bases, with 7 bases spanning the gap. The CDR3 protein is CASSLEELYGYTF. The CDR3 region has the DNA TGTGCCAGCAGCTTAGAGGAGCTCTATGGCTACACCTTC.

The V and J genes are TRBV6-5 and TRBJ1-3, with D unresolved. Trimming removed 7 bases at V and 0 bases at J, with 7 bases between. CDR3 size: 13 residues. Per germline, CDR1 MNHEY and CDR2 SVGAGI. CDR3 sequence (DNA): TGTGCCAGCACCTCAGTCTCTGGAAACACCATATATTTT. Its translation: CASTSVSGNTIYF.

The chain is built from TRBV9 and TRBJ2-7, with TRBD2 identical over 9 bases. Germline CDR1 SGDLS, CDR2 YYNGEE. The CDR3 loop spans 16 amino acids. The V segment lost 2 bases and the J segment 5 bases; nucleotides outside the gene matches: 11. The CDR3 loop is CASSVVASSGTHEQYF. CDR3 nucleotides: TGTGCCAGCAGCGTTGTAGCGTCTAGCGGGACTCACGAGCAGTACTTC.

This sequence joins TRBV6-5 and TRBJ1-6; 11 bases map to TRBD1. This CDR3 spans 16 amino acids. Germline V lookup: CDR1 MNHEY, CDR2 SVGAGI. Trimming cost V 0 bases and J 13 bases; bases outside gene matches: 8. The DNA for the CDR3 is TGTGCCAGCAGTTACTCCCGCGGGACAGGGGGTACGCCCCTCCACTTT. It translates to CASSYSRGTGGTPLHF.